This T cell receptor (beta chain) was recorded in a study of shared clonotypes between healthy human individuals. Assay used: immunoSEQ multiplex PCR; TCRdb lists only in-frame clones, some missing. The table lists over a million clones, roughly 96% of them singletons. Germline CDR1 SEHNR, CDR2 FQNEAQ (reference sequence). J was trimmed by 1 base and V by 6 bases; bases with no gene match: 8. The CDR3 covers 15 residues. Material for sequencing was naive CD4+ T cells sorted from blood. Subset indicated: CD45RA+ positively selected. This chain joins TRBV7-9 and TRBJ1-1, with 7 bases lining up with TRBD1. This TCR was sampled from a man aged 30 to 45 in good health. In nucleotides, the CDR3 is TGTGCCAGCAGTCTTTCGGACAGGACGAACACTGAAGCTTTCTTT. Translating gives CASSLSDRTNTEAFF.